This is a list of T cell receptor beta chains from one sample in a study of T-cell memory formation after mild COVID-19. TCRdb re-called the 5' RACE reads with MiXCR, one entry per CDR3 protein. The repertoire holds 150,000 to 200,000 distinct CDR3 sequences, with approximately 10% as singletons. Input material: PBMCs or a T cell subset sorted from them (not recorded which). The receptors originated from a young man who had mild COVID-19 (a few samples of this study predate the infection). Cell type and time point are not known. Each CDR3 is given with its conserved first and last residue. A D gene is named only where the DNA matches it firmly. Expanded clones are given a class, and other clones once, few, many or no size at all.

V	D	J	size	DNA	CDR3
TRBV5-6	NA	TRBJ2-1	few	TGTGCCAGCAGCTTGAACCAGGGAAGGTACAATGAGCAGTTCTTC	CASSLNQGRYNEQFF
TRBV11-2	NA	TRBJ2-7	few	TGTGCCAGCAGCGAGGACAGGGAGGGCGAGCAGTACTTC	CASSEDREGEQYF
TRBV7-7	TRBD2	TRBJ2-3	few	TGTGCCAGCAGCTTAGGAGCGGGGGGCGTTACTAGCACAGATACGCAGTATTTT	CASSLGAGGVTSTDTQYF
TRBV2	NA	TRBJ2-2	few	TGTGCCACCCCCCGGGCGGCTAACACCGGGGAGCTGTTTTTT	CATPRAANTGELFF
TRBV7-2	NA	TRBJ2-1	NA	TGTGCCAGCAGCTTATCTAGATCCCCCAATGAGCAGTTCTTC	CASSLSRSPNEQFF
TRBV20-1	NA	TRBJ2-4	NA	TGCAGTGCGTCCGACCCGGGACCTAACATTCAGTACTTC	CSASDPGPNIQYF
TRBV20-1	NA	TRBJ2-3	NA	TGCAGTGCTTTCCGGGGCGGGGGCCTGGGCGATACGCAGTATTTT	CSAFRGGGLGDTQYF
TRBV20-1	NA	TRBJ1-2	NA	TGCAGTGCTAGAGACAGGGAAACCTATGGCTACACCTTC	CSARDRETYGYTF
TRBV28	NA	TRBJ2-5	NA	TGTGCCAGCAGTATACCCTTTGGTCCTCAAGAGACCCAGTACTTC	CASSIPFGPQETQYF
TRBV3-1	NA	TRBJ1-6	many	TGTGCCAGCAGCCAAGACAGGGCTTTCCGTAATTCACCCCTCCACTTT	CASSQDRAFRNSPLHF
TRBV7-2	NA	TRBJ1-1	few	TGTGCCAGCAGCCCTCGCGTAGGCAGGGACACTGAAGCTTTCTTT	CASSPRVGRDTEAFF
TRBV7-2	NA	TRBJ1-4	NA	TGTGCCAGCAGCTTGTCCCTTGATGAAAAACTGTTTTTT	CASSLSLDEKLFF
TRBV27	TRBD1	TRBJ2-5	few	TGTGCCAGCAGCCTCAGCCGGGACAGGGGAACCCAGTACTTC	CASSLSRDRGTQYF
TRBV7-9	TRBD1	TRBJ2-1	few	TGTGCCAGCAGCTATACAGGGGGTCTCGATGAGCAGTTCTTC	CASSYTGGLDEQFF
TRBV4-1	NA	TRBJ2-3	many	TGCGCCAGCAGCCAAGATCTGGGGGCGCGAGGCACAGATACGCAGTATTTT	CASSQDLGARGTDTQYF
TRBV5-6	NA	TRBJ1-1	NA	TGTGCCAGCAGCAGACGAGACAGGACCACTGAAGCTTTCTTT	CASSRRDRTTEAFF
TRBV9	NA	TRBJ2-5	NA	TGTGCCAGCAGCGTGACTGACAGTCTTGGGACCCAGTACTTC	CASSVTDSLGTQYF
TRBV9	NA	TRBJ1-3	NA	TGTGCCAGCAGCGTAGCAGGGAGTGGAAACACCATATATTTT	CASSVAGSGNTIYF
TRBV6-1	NA	TRBJ1-6	NA	TGTGCCAGCATCGTGACATATTTTGCCAATTCACCCCTCCACTTT	CASIVTYFANSPLHF
TRBV2	NA	TRBJ2-5	NA	TGTGCCAGCACCGTAGCGGAGACCCAGTACTTC	CASTVAETQYF
TRBV7-6	TRBD2	TRBJ2-7	NA	TGTGCCAGCAGCGAGACTAGCGGGGGTGAAACCTACGAGCAGTACTTC	CASSETSGGETYEQYF
TRBV27	NA	TRBJ2-5	few	TGTGCCAGCGGCACCTACGGGGGTTCGGACCAAGAGACCCAGTACTTC	CASGTYGGSDQETQYF
TRBV7-2	TRBD1	TRBJ1-6	NA	TGTGCCAGCAGCTTAAGAGGCAGGGGGGATTCACCCCTCCACTTT	CASSLRGRGDSPLHF
TRBV12-3/TRBV12-4	NA	TRBJ2-2	few	TGTGCCAGCAGTTCACTAGTCGGCGGGGAGCTGTTTTTT	CASSSLVGGELFF
TRBV11-2	NA	TRBJ2-2	NA	TGTGCCAGCAGCTTAGTGTGGGGGGCTGATGTCACCGGGGAGCTGTTTTTT	CASSLVWGADVTGELFF
TRBV7-2	NA	TRBJ2-7	few	TGTGCCAGCAGCTTACCCTGGGGGCCCTCCTACGAGCAGTACTTC	CASSLPWGPSYEQYF
TRBV7-2	TRBD1	TRBJ1-5	few	TGTGCCAGCAGCCGGGACAGACAGCCCCAGCATTTT	CASSRDRQPQHF
TRBV20-1	NA	TRBJ2-2	NA	TGCAGTGCTAGCACCAACACCGGGGAGCTGTTTTTT	CSASTNTGELFF
TRBV6-2/TRBV6-3	NA	TRBJ2-5	many	TGTGCCAGCAGTTACCCTTTCGGCCTCTTGGAGGAGACCCAGTACTTC	CASSYPFGLLEETQYF
TRBV5-6	NA	TRBJ1-3	few	TGTGCCAGCAGCTTGGTGACCTCTGGAAACACCATATATTTT	CASSLVTSGNTIYF
TRBV15	NA	TRBJ2-3	few	TGTGCCACCAGCAGAGATCAGGACACGGCAGATACGCAGTATTTT	CATSRDQDTADTQYF
TRBV2	NA	TRBJ2-3	few	TGTGCCACTACCACAGGGTTGACAGATACGCAGTATTTT	CATTTGLTDTQYF
TRBV27	NA	TRBJ1-2	many	TGTGCCAGCAGTTTAATTGCCCGGGGCTCCTTGAGCGGCTACACCTTC	CASSLIARGSLSGYTF
TRBV7-2	TRBD1	TRBJ1-2	few	TGTGCCAGCAGCTTAAGGCCCCCGACAGGGTCGGGCTACACCTTC	CASSLRPPTGSGYTF
TRBV28	NA	TRBJ2-3	few	TGTGCCAGCAGTCCCCCCGGACAGCCCACAGATACGCAGTATTTT	CASSPPGQPTDTQYF
TRBV15	NA	TRBJ1-2	many	TGTGCCACCAGCAGACCACCGGACACCCACAACTTCTTC	CATSRPPDTHNFF
TRBV29-1	NA	TRBJ2-3	NA	TGCAGCGTCGGAGGTGGGCAGGGAGGTCAGCCCCAGTATTTT	CSVGGGQGGQPQYF
TRBV7-3	TRBD1	TRBJ2-5	few	TGTGCAGACCCGGGACAGGGGGAGACCCAGTACTTC	CADPGQGETQYF
TRBV7-3	NA	TRBJ1-1	few	TGTGCCAGCAGCGCGGGAGATGTGGCTTTCTTT	CASSAGDVAFF
TRBV4-1	NA	TRBJ2-7	few	TGCGCCAGCAGCCAAGAAACTCCCCGGTACGAGCAGTACTTC	CASSQETPRYEQYF